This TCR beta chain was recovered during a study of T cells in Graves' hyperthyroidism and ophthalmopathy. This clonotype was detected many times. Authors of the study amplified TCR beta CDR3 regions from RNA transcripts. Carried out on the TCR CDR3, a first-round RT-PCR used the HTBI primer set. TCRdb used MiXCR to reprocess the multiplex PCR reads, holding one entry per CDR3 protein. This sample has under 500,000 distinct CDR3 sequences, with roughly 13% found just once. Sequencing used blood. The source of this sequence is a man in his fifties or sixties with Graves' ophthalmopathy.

The CDR3 region has the DNA TGTGCCAGTAGTATCGGCCCCGCCCAGGGGAACACTGAAGCTTTCTTT. Residues: CASSIGPAQGNTEAFF. V gene TRBV19 combines with J gene TRBJ1-1, with TRBD1 as a possible D gene (5 bases). The CDR3 runs 16 residues. The V gene's germline CDR1 is LNHDA and CDR2 SQIVND (reference sequence). V was shortened by 3 bases and J by 1 base, with 15 bases between the two germline ends. The whole variable domain, remainder taken from reference TRBV19 and TRBJ1-1, is DGGITQSPKYLFRKEGQNVTLSCEQNLNHDAMYWYRQDPGQGLRLIYYSQIVNDFQKGDIAEGYSVSREKKESFPLTVTSAQKNPTAFYLCASSIGPAQGNTEAFFGQGTRLTVV.